These 28 T cell receptor beta chains were all obtained from the same sample, sequenced in a study of early T cells in non-severe SARS-CoV-2 infection. Each CDR3 protein gets one entry after TCRdb re-called the 5' RACE reads with MiXCR. The data contain approximately 28,000 distinct CDR3 sequences, 5.5% to 7.5% of them singletons. Specimen: whole blood, collected at baseline. The receptor set was obtained from an adult who was a healthcare worker with PCR-confirmed SARS-CoV-2 infection or an uninfected control (not recorded which).

This clonotype was seen repeatedly, ten times or more. V and J are TRBV28 and TRBJ2-1; D is possibly TRBD1 (6 bases). The CDR3 is 13 residues long. The V end was cut by 6 bases, the J end by 5 bases, with 11 bases between. Germline V CDR1 and CDR2: MDHEN, SYDVKM. CDR3 nucleotide sequence: TGTGCCAGCAGGAGGACAGATCACAATGAGCAGTTCTTC. This encodes CASRRTDHNEQFF.

This clonotype was counted many times. This chain uses TRBV21-1 with TRBJ2-7; the listed D gene, TRBD1, was not tested against the DNA. TRBV21-1 is deemed a pseudogene. This CDR3 has 16 amino acids. The CDR3 protein is CASSPDPVALIYEQYF. DNA for the CDR3: TGTGCCAGCAGCCCAGACCCTGTAGCGCTGATCTACGAGCAGTACTTC.

This clonotype appeared many times. The chain couples TRBV6-2 or TRBV6-3 to TRBJ2-7; D is uncertain. Germline CDR1 is MNHEY and CDR2 is SVGEGT. Trimming removed 2 bases at V and 2 bases at J, with 10 bases between. The CDR3 has 14 amino acids. The CDR3 reads CASSYLAETYEQYF. CDR3 coding DNA: TGTGCCAGCAGTTACCTCGCGGAAACCTACGAGCAGTACTTC.

This clonotype was recorded many times. This sequence joins TRBV5-1 and TRBJ2-7; D might be TRBD1 or TRBD2, each matching 5 bases. Germline V gives CDR1 SGHRS, CDR2 YFSETQ. The CDR3 spans 15 residues. Trimming removed 0 bases from V and 7 bases from J, with 17 bases in between. CDR3 loop: CASSLEGTRGAEQYF. CDR3 DNA sequence: TGCGCCAGCAGCTTGGAGGGCACTAGGGGAGCTGAGCAGTACTTC.

To note about this clonotype: This may stem from a read error, because a much larger clone lies one nucleotide away. This chain joins TRBV12-3 or TRBV12-4 and TRBJ1-6; no reliable D call. The CDR3 extends over 15 amino acids. The CDR3 DNA sequence: TGTGCCAGCAGTTTAGAGCCTAGGAATAATTCACCCCCCCACTTT. Translating gives CASSLEPRNNSPPHF.

There are many counts of this clonotype. The chain is built from TRBV9 and TRBJ2-7, with 11 bases that match TRBD2. The CDR3 spans 16 residues. Germline CDR1 is SGDLS and CDR2 is YYNGEE. V was pared by 4 bases and J by 3 bases, with 9 bases of the junction left unmatched. This chain's CDR3 is CASSPNGLAGRYEQYF. The DNA for the CDR3 is TGTGCCAGCAGCCCCAACGGACTAGCGGGCCGCTACGAGCAGTACTTC.

The sample holds a few counts of this clonotype. A junction end diverges from the germline sequence, so it may reflect a read error. The chain couples TRBV7-7 to TRBJ2-5, with 7 bases that match TRBD2. The CDR3 is 15 residues long. Germline CDR1 is SSHAT and CDR2 is FNYEAQ (reference sequence). In nucleotides, the CDR3 is TGTGCTAGCAGCTCCCGGGCGGGGGTGCGAGAGACCCAGTACTTC. This translates into CASSSRAGVRETQYF. The whole variable domain, filled in from reference TRBV7-7 and TRBJ2-5, reads GAGVSQSPRYKVTKRGQDVTLRCDPISSHATLYWYQQALGQGPEFLTYFNYEAQPDKSGLPSDRFSAERPEGSISTLTIQRTEQRDSAMYRCASSSRAGVRETQYFGPGTRLLVL.

This clonotype has ten or more counts. The gene calls are TRBV11-2 and TRBJ2-7; 7 positions agree with TRBD1. This CDR3 is built from 14 residues. V lost 3 bases and J lost 2; bases outside the gene matches: 4. Germline V gene data show CDR1 as SGHAT and CDR2 as FQNNGV. The CDR3 DNA reads as TGTGCCAGCAGCTTCCGTAGGGGGCCCTACGAGCAGTACTTC. It codes for CASSFRRGPYEQYF.

The gene calls are TRBV10-3 and TRBJ2-3, with D unresolved. Germline assignment: CDR1 ENHRY and CDR2 SYGVKD. Trimming removed 2 bases at V and 4 bases at J, with 7 bases between. The CDR3 consists of 13 residues. CDR3: CAISEVLSDTQYF. The CDR3 DNA sequence: TGTGCCATCAGTGAGGTCCTCTCAGATACGCAGTATTTT.

This clonotype appeared many times. The rearrangement links TRBV5-8 to TRBJ2-3; maybe TRBD1 (6 bases). Trimming removed 1 base from V and 6 bases from J, with 12 bases in between. Germline CDR1 is SGHTS and CDR2 is YDEGEE. There are 14 residues in the CDR3. DNA of the CDR3: TGTGCCAGCAGCTTGATGGGGGCCGCGGATACGCAGTATTTT. Its translation: CASSLMGAADTQYF.

This clonotype was observed many times. The rearrangement links TRBV12-3 or TRBV12-4 to TRBJ2-2; no reliable D call. The CDR3 length is 12 residues. Trimming removed 4 bases from V and 5 bases from J, with 5 bases in between. The CDR3 sequence is CASSYVTGELFF. For the CDR3, the DNA is TGTGCCAGCAGTTACGTTACCGGGGAGCTGTTTTTT.

This clonotype was recorded at least ten times. The rearrangement links TRBV29-1 to TRBJ2-5, with 9 bases that match TRBD2. CDR1 and CDR2 (germline): SQVTM, ANQGSEA. This CDR3 is 17 amino acids long. V dropped 3 bases and J dropped 2; count of bases not matched to a gene: 13. DNA for the CDR3: TGCAGCGTTGACGGGCTAGCGGGGAGCGGAAATCAAGAGACCCAGTACTTC. Residues: CSVDGLAGSGNQETQYF.

The chain joins TRBV28 to TRBJ2-7; TRBD1 might be the D (6 bases). From germline, CDR1 is MDHEN and CDR2 SYDVKM. The CDR3 spans 11 residues. The CDR3 coding sequence is TGTGTTACCCGGGACATCGGGTTGATATACTTC. Translated: CVTRDIGLIYF.

This clonotype was observed at least ten times. The chain recombines TRBV11-2 with TRBJ2-1; D remains ambiguous. Trimming took 5 bases from V and 12 from J, leaving 14 bases between them. Germline V lookup: CDR1 SGHAT, CDR2 FQNNGV. CDR3 length equals 12 residues. CDR3 region: CASSNQQVGQFF. The CDR3 DNA sequence: TGTGCCAGCAGCAACCAGCAGGTTGGGCAGTTCTTC.

This clonotype was detected many times. This chain joins TRBV11-3 and TRBJ2-5; D is unresolved. In germline, CDR1 is SGHNT, CDR2 YENEEA. V was trimmed by 1 base and J by 4 bases, leaving 7 bases between them. The CDR3 consists of 13 residues. The CDR3 reads CASSLAITETQYF. The CDR3 DNA reads TGTGCCAGCAGCTTAGCGATCACAGAGACCCAGTACTTC.

In the case of this clonotype: A single base separates this from a much larger clone, so it may be a read error. The chain is built from TRBV4-3 and TRBJ1-3; D is perhaps TRBD1 (6 bases). This CDR3 comprises 17 residues. Germline V gene data show CDR1 as LGHNA and CDR2 as YSLEER. This CDR3 is CASSPTWGHLSVNTIYF. CDR3 nucleotide sequence: TGCGCCAGCAGCCCCACCTGGGGACATCTCTCTGTAAACACCATATATTTT.

This clonotype appeared many times. V usage is TRBV18 and J usage is TRBJ1-5, with D possibly being TRBD1 (5 bases). Per germline, CDR1 KGHSH and CDR2 LQKENI. The ends were cut back, 3 bases at V and 15 bases at J, with 21 bases in the middle. The CDR3 totals 14 residues. CDR3 bases: TGTGCCAGCTCACCCCCGGGTAGGACACCTCGAATGCATTTT. The encoded protein is CASSPPGRTPRMHF.

The rearrangement joins TRBV28 to TRBJ2-3; D uncertain. Germline V lookup: CDR1 MDHEN, CDR2 SYDVKM. The CDR3 has 12 residues. Trimming left V 2 bases short and J 7 bases short, with 7 bases between. The CDR3 DNA reads as TGTGCCAGCAGTTTAGTCACGAATACGCAGTATTTT. Translated, it gives CASSLVTNTQYF.

This clonotype has at least ten counts. The J gene is TRBJ2-3, the V gene TRBV7-9; D might be TRBD2 (6 bases). The germline gives CDR1 SEHNR, CDR2 FQNEAQ (reference sequence). The CDR3 extends over 14 amino acids. The ends were cut back, 5 bases at V and 2 bases at J, with 11 bases in the middle. This CDR3 reads CASSRGLPTDTQYF. The CDR3 DNA is TGTGCCAGCAGCCGGGGACTTCCCACAGATACGCAGTATTTT.

In its sample, this clonotype was seen many times. V is TRBV7-9 and J is TRBJ2-6; D unresolved. The V and J ends lost 2 bases and 1 base respectively, with 6 bases between them. From germline, CDR1 is SEHNR and CDR2 FQNEAQ (reference sequence). The CDR3 is 15 amino acids. The CDR3 DNA is TGTGCCAGCAGCTTATTTATGTCTGGGGCCAACGTCCTGACTTTC. Protein: CASSLFMSGANVLTF.

In DNA form, the CDR3 reads TGTGCTAGTGCCTTGGGAGGTTATATTGAAAAACTGTTTTTT. It yields the protein CASALGGYIEKLFF. V is TRBV12-5 and J is TRBJ1-4, with no clear D. The CDR3 has 14 amino acids. Trimming shortened V by 7 bases and J by 7 bases, and 16 bases separated the two germline ends. The germline V gene encodes CDR1 LGHNT and CDR2 FRNRAP.

This clonotype has ten or more counts. The chain is built from TRBV5-1 and TRBJ1-1; no definite D call. This CDR3 comprises 13 residues. Germline assignment: CDR1 SGHRS and CDR2 YFSETQ. Trimming pared 2 bases from V and 1 base from J, leaving 6 bases between. The CDR3 sequence: CASSLEPNTEAFF. The DNA for the CDR3 is TGCGCCAGCAGCTTAGAGCCGAACACTGAAGCTTTCTTT. The full variable domain, in which reference TRBV5-1 and TRBJ1-1 provide the parts outside the CDR3, is KAGVTQTPRYLIKTRGQQVTLSCSPISGHRSVSWYQQTPGQGLQFLFEYFSETQRNKGNFPGRFSGRQFSNSRSEMNVSTLELGDSALYLCASSLEPNTEAFFGQGTRLTVV.

This clonotype was seen at least ten times. The chain recombines TRBV12-3 or TRBV12-4 with TRBJ2-7; no definite D call. CDR3 length equals 11 residues. Trimming stripped 2 bases from V and 5 bases from J, with 4 bases between. CDR3 nucleotides: TGTGCCAGCAGTTTAATGAACGAGCAGTACTTC. Amino acid sequence: CASSLMNEQYF.

The genes are TRBV28 and TRBJ2-1; D may be TRBD2 (6 bases). The CDR3 has 14 residues. Germline loops: CDR1 MDHEN, CDR2 SYDVKM. Trimming stripped 5 bases from V and 10 bases from J, with 18 bases between. In DNA form, the CDR3 reads TGTGCCAGCAGTCCTGCGGGACTCCTCGGAGAGCAGTTCTTC. Its protein is CASSPAGLLGEQFF.

The V and J genes are TRBV30 and TRBJ2-2; TRBD1 is a possible D gene (7 bases). CDR1 is GTSNPN and CDR2 is SVGIG in the germline V gene (reference sequence). The CDR3 has 16 residues. V was pared by 0 bases and J by 3 bases, with 14 bases between. The CDR3 DNA is TGTGCCTGGAGTGTACGGCAGGGGGGCTACACCGGGGAGCTGTTTTTT. It translates to CAWSVRQGGYTGELFF.

This clonotype showed up many times. This rearrangement joins TRBV5-6 to TRBJ2-1; D assignment may be TRBD1 or TRBD2 (5 bases each). V lost 2 bases and J lost 11, with 23 bases in between. The CDR3 covers 16 residues. Germline CDR1 is SGHDT and CDR2 is YYEEEE. CDR3 residues: CASSLGWDATSGKQFF. In DNA, the CDR3 is TGTGCCAGCAGCTTAGGATGGGACGCGACTTCTGGCAAGCAGTTCTTC. The full variable domain, in which reference TRBV5-6 and TRBJ2-1 provide the parts outside the CDR3, is DAGVTQSPTHLIKTRGQQVTLRCSPKSGHDTVSWYQQALGQGPQFIFQYYEEEERQRGNFPDRFSGHQFPNYSSELNVNALLLGDSALYLCASSLGWDATSGKQFFGPGTRLTVL.

Of note for this clonotype: One base away lies a much larger clone, so this may be a sequencing read error. This chain links TRBV18 with TRBJ2-5; D gene ambiguous. The DNA end is more similar to TRBJ2-1, so the J call may be wrong. The length of the CDR3 is 11 residues. Germline-derived CDR1 and CDR2 are KGHSH and LQKENI. The CDR3 here is CASSVQETQFF. CDR3 bases: TGTGCCAGCTCAGTACAAGAGACCCAGTTCTTC.

The table lists this clonotype with many counts. CDR3 bases: TGTGCCAGCAGCATCAGAAAACCTATCGGGGAGCTGTTTTTT. Protein product: CASSIRKPIGELFF. The chain recombines TRBV13 with TRBJ2-2; no clear D. Trimming left V 5 bases short and J 7 bases short, with 14 bases between. The germline gives CDR1 PRHDT, CDR2 FYEKMQ (reference sequence). The CDR3 has 14 residues.